A selection of T cell receptor beta chains follows, all from one sample in a study of cytomegalovirus exposure and HLA in healthy donors. The method was immunoSEQ multiplex PCR; TCRdb's version includes in-frame clones alone and lacks a portion of them. The profile shows 150,000 to 200,000 clones, roughly 80% of them singletons. Sequenced: PBMCs. Receptors were obtained from a woman in her forties in good health and CMV-seropositive. Each CDR3 is given with its conserved first and last residue. Each record gives: V gene, clone size, J gene, D gene, CDR3 DNA, CDR3 protein. D genes are given only for firm matches. Rows may omit the clone size; those that give it use once, few, many or a size class.

>TRBV6-5|few|TRBJ2-7|TRBD2
TGTGCCAGCACCGACGGACTAGCGGGCTACGAGCAGTACTTC
CASTDGLAGYEQYF
>TRBV5-8|-|TRBJ1-4|-
TGTGCCAGCAGCTTGGGACAAGCTGCAACTAATGAAAAACTGTTTTTT
CASSLGQAATNEKLFF
>TRBV19|-|TRBJ2-3|-
TGTGCCAGTAGTATATCCCAGGGCGCAGATACGCAGTATTTT
CASSISQGADTQYF
>TRBV25-1|-|TRBJ2-7|TRBD2
TGTGCCAGCAAAGCTAGCGGGAACTACGAGCAGTACTTC
CASKASGNYEQYF
>TRBV29-1|-|TRBJ2-5|TRBD2
TGCAGCGGGGGGGGTGAAACCCAGTACTTC
CSGGGETQYF
>TRBV11-2|-|TRBJ1-5|-
TGTGCCAGCAGCTTAACCGCAGGGCTTGCGCAGCCCCAGCATTTT
CASSLTAGLAQPQHF
>TRBV11-2|-|TRBJ2-1|TRBD2
TGTGCCAGCAGACCGAGGGAGCGGGAGGGCCGGAATGAGCAGTTCTTC
CASRPREREGRNEQFF
>TRBV2|-|TRBJ2-3|TRBD2
TGTGCCAGCAGCGATAGCGGGAGAGGTACGACAGATACGCAGTATTTT
CASSDSGRGTTDTQYF
>TRBV19|-|TRBJ2-7|TRBD1
TGTGCCAGTAGTACCCGGTGGAGAGGGGGCATGTACGAGCAGTACTTC
CASSTRWRGGMYEQYF
>TRBV18|-|TRBJ2-1|-
TGTGCCAGCTCCCCTCTAGATGATGAGCAGTTCTTC
CASSPLDDEQFF
>TRBV5-8|-|TRBJ2-1|TRBD1
TGTGCCAGTGTTGACAGGGTAAATGAGCAGTTCTTC
CASVDRVNEQFF
>TRBV29-1|few|TRBJ2-3|TRBD2
TGCAGCTTGACTAGCGGGGGGGCGCAGTATTTT
CSLTSGGAQYF
>TRBV11-2|-|TRBJ1-2|-
TGTGCCAGCGGACCTCAAACAGGCGGCTACACCTTC
CASGPQTGGYTF
>TRBV18|-|TRBJ2-1|TRBD2
TGTGCCAGCTCACCACCGGGACTAGCGGGAACGAATGAGCAGTTCTTC
CASSPPGLAGTNEQFF
>TRBV6-6|-|TRBJ1-1|-
TGTGCCAGCAGCAGGACTGCTGAAGCTTTCTTT
CASSRTAEAFF
>TRBV19|once|TRBJ1-5|TRBD1
TGTGCCAGTAGTACGGGACAGGGTTATTGGCCCCAGCATTTT
CASSTGQGYWPQHF
>TRBV6-1|-|TRBJ2-3|-
TGTGCCAGCAGTGAAGCTAAGGGGATTAGCACAGATACGCAGTATTTT
CASSEAKGISTDTQYF
>TRBV5-1|-|TRBJ2-5|-
TGCGCCAGCAGCTTGGGACAGCCACAAGAGACCCAGTACTTC
CASSLGQPQETQYF
>TRBV28|-|TRBJ1-2|-
TGTGCCAGCAGCACACAGGGTCGGGGCTACACCTTC
CASSTQGRGYTF
>TRBV5-4|-|TRBJ2-7|TRBD2
TGTGCCAGCAGCTTGGCGGGCGGGGGCTACGAGCAGTACTTC
CASSLAGGGYEQYF
>TRBV7-9|-|TRBJ2-7|TRBD1
TGTTCCAGCAGCCGCCCATTGTCCGGGACAGGGGCCTACGAGCAGTACTTC
CSSSRPLSGTGAYEQYF
>TRBV27|once|TRBJ1-1|-
TGTGCCAGCAATTCGGGAGGGCAGGGTAGGACTGAAGCTTTCTTT
CASNSGGQGRTEAFF
>TRBV6-1|-|TRBJ2-5|-
TGTGCCAGCAGTGAAACAGGGACGTTAGAGACCCAGTACTTC
CASSETGTLETQYF
>TRBV19|-|TRBJ1-1|-
TGTGCCAGTACCCCACGAGACAGGAGGACTGAAGCTTTCTTT
CASTPRDRRTEAFF
>TRBV7-9|few|TRBJ2-1|TRBD2
TGTGCCAGCAGCTTCCCGGGCCGGACTAGCGCTCTTAACAATGAGCAGTTCTTC
CASSFPGRTSALNNEQFF
>TRBV18|-|TRBJ1-2|TRBD1
TGTGCCAGCTCACCCGTCAACGACAGGGTTAACTATGGCTACACCTTC
CASSPVNDRVNYGYTF
>TRBV5-4|few|TRBJ1-2|-
TGTGCCAGCAGTCCAGGGGATCGGGAAGGCTACACCTTC
CASSPGDREGYTF
>TRBV5-4|-|TRBJ1-2|-
TGTGCCAGCAGCTTGAGTTCGTCGCCAGGCGATGGCTACACCTTC
CASSLSSSPGDGYTF
>TRBV7-9|-|TRBJ2-7|-
TGTTCCAGCAGCTTAAGGTACCTAGCGAGTTACTACGAGCAGTACTTC
CSSSLRYLASYYEQYF
>TRBV10-3|-|TRBJ2-1|-
TGTGCCATCAGTGAGTCGGCGGGCTCCTACAATGAGCAGTTCTTC
CAISESAGSYNEQFF
>TRBV19|-|TRBJ2-2|-
TGTGCCAGTAGTATTCACGACGGGGGGCTCGCCGGGGAGCTGTTTTTT
CASSIHDGGLAGELFF
>TRBV4-1|-|TRBJ1-3|TRBD1
TGCGCCAGCAGCCAAGATCGGGACAGACTGAACACCATATATTTT
CASSQDRDRLNTIYF
>TRBV14|-|TRBJ2-1|TRBD2
TGTGCCAGCAAGAGCGGGAACTCCTACAATGAGCAGTTCTTC
CASKSGNSYNEQFF
>TRBV18|-|TRBJ1-1|TRBD1
TGTGCCAGCTCGTGGGACAGTGGCTCTTCTGAAGCTTTCTTT
CASSWDSGSSEAFF
>TRBV5-1|-|TRBJ2-1|TRBD2
TGCGCCAGCAGCCTGACTAGCATCCATGAGCAGTTCTTC
CASSLTSIHEQFF
>TRBV28|-|TRBJ2-7|-
TGTGCCAGCAGCTCAACCCTCCCCGGGACTGGTACCTACGAGCAGTACTTC
CASSSTLPGTGTYEQYF
>TRBV7-2|-|TRBJ2-5|-
TGTGCCAGCAGCTTAGGTGATCAGGGAAGGTTGGGCCAGTACTTC
CASSLGDQGRLGQYF
>TRBV25-1|-|TRBJ2-7|TRBD1
TGTGCCAGCAGTGAATCCCGGGACAGCTCCTACGAGCAGTACTTC
CASSESRDSSYEQYF
>TRBV5-1|-|TRBJ1-1|-
TGCGCCAGCAGCTTGCGGGGGGTAACGAACACTGAAGCTTTCTTT
CASSLRGVTNTEAFF
>TRBV5-6|few|TRBJ2-1|-
TGTGCCAGCAGCTTGGGAGGAGACAATGAGCAGTTCTTC
CASSLGGDNEQFF
>TRBV6-1|few|TRBJ1-2|TRBD1
TGTGCCAGCAGTGAACCGGGACAGGCGAGGGATTACTATGGCTACACCTTC
CASSEPGQARDYYGYTF
>TRBV14|-|TRBJ2-7|TRBD2
TGTGCCAGCAGCCAAGTAGCGGGAGGCGAGCAGTACTTC
CASSQVAGGEQYF
>TRBV28|-|TRBJ2-3|-
TGTGCCAGCAGTTTAAGGGGGGGGAGGTCGGGGGCAGATACGCAGTATTTT
CASSLRGGRSGADTQYF
>TRBV7-9|-|TRBJ1-2|-
TGTGCCAGCAGCTTCCAGGGATCTTTTCTTAACTATGGCTACACCTTC
CASSFQGSFLNYGYTF
>TRBV9|-|TRBJ2-2|-
TGTGCCAGCAGTAGTAGTGTTCCCAGCGCCGGGGAGCTGTTTTTT
CASSSSVPSAGELFF
>TRBV2|once|TRBJ2-7|TRBD1
TGTGCCAGCACCCCGGACAGGGGCCTCTACGAGCAGTACTTC
CASTPDRGLYEQYF
>TRBV1|-|TRBJ2-3|-
TGCACCAGCAGCTATGGGGGACTAGCGGACACAGATACGCAGTATTTT
CTSSYGGLADTDTQYF
>TRBV27|-|TRBJ2-3|TRBD2
TGTGCCAGCAGTTTATACCTAGCGGGAGTAAGTGATACGCAGTATTTT
CASSLYLAGVSDTQYF
>TRBV29-1|-|TRBJ1-2|-
TGCAGCGTTGATATACAGGGTCTACTCTATGGCTACACCTTC
CSVDIQGLLYGYTF
>TRBV10-3|-|TRBJ1-2|TRBD1
TGTGCCATCAGTGAGCCGGGATGGGACAGCTATGGCTACACCTTC
CAISEPGWDSYGYTF
>TRBV18|-|TRBJ1-1|-
TGTGCCAGCTCACCTCAACAGGGTTTGAACACTGAAGCTTTCTTT
CASSPQQGLNTEAFF
>TRBV19|-|TRBJ2-7|-
TGTGCCAGTATTTCAGGACAGCCACCCTACGAGCAGTACTTC
CASISGQPPYEQYF
>TRBV11-3|-|TRBJ1-5|-
TGTGCCAGCAGCTCAAAGTTGCAGGGTTCTTATAGCAATCAGCCCCAGCATTTT
CASSSKLQGSYSNQPQHF
>TRBV15|-|TRBJ1-2|TRBD1
TGTGCCACCAGCAGACAGGCGGAGGGACAGGCGAGGTTGAATGAATATGGCTACACCTTC
CATSRQAEGQARLNEYGYTF
>TRBV28|-|TRBJ1-3|-
TGTGCCAGCAGTTTAATTCTTCGCTCTGGAAACACCATATATTTT
CASSLILRSGNTIYF